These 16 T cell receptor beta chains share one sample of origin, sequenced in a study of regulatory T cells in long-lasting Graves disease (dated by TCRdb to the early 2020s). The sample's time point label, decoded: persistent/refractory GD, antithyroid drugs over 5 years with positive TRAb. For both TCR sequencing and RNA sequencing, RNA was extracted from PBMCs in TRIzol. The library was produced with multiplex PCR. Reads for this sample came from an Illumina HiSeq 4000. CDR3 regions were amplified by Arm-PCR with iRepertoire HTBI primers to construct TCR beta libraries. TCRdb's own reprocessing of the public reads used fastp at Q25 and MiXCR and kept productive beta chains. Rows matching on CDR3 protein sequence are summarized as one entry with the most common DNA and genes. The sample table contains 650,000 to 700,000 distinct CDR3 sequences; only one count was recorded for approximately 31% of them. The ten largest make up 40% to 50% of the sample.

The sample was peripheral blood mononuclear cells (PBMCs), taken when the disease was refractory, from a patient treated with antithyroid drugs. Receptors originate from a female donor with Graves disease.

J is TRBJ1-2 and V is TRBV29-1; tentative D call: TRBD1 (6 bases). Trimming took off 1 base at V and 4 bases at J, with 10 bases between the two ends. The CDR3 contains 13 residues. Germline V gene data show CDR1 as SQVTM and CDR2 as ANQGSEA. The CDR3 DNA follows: TGCAGCGTTGAAGGGGGGGCGGTCTATGGCTACACCTTC. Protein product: CSVEGGAVYGYTF.

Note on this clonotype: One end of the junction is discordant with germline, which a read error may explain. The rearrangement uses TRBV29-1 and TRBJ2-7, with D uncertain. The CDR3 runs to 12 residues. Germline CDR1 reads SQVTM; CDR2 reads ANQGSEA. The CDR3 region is CSVEVETSEQYF. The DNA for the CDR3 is TGCAGCGTCGAAGTGGAAACGAGCGAGCAGTACTTC.

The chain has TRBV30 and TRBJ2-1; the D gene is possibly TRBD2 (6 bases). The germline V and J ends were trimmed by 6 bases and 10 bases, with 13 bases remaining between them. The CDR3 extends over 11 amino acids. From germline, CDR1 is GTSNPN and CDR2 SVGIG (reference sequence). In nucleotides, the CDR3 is TGTGCCTGTTCTCTAGCGTTGGAGCAGTTCTTC. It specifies CACSLALEQFF. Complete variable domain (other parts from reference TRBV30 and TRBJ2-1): SQTIHQWPATLVQPVGSPLSLECTVEGTSNPNLYWYRQAAGRGLQLLFYSVGIGQISSEVPQNLSASRPQDRQFILSSKKLLLSDSGFYLCACSLALEQFFGPGTRLTVL.

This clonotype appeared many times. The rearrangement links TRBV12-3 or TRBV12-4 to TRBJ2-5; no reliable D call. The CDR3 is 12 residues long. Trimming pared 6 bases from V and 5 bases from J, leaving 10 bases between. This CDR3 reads CASSSSRETQYF. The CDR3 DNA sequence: TGTGCCAGCAGCTCCTCGAGGGAGACCCAGTACTTC.

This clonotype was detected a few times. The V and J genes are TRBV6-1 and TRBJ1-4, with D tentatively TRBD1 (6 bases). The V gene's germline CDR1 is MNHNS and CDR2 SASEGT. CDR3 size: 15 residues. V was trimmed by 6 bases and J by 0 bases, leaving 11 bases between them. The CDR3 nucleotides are TGTGCCAGCAGGCCGACAGGAACAACTAATGAAAAACTGTTTTTT. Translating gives CASRPTGTTNEKLFF.

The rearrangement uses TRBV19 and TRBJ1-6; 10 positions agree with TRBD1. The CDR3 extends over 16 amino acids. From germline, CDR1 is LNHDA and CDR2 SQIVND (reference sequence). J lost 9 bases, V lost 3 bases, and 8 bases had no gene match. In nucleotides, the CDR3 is TGTGCCAGTAGTATCTTGTCCGGGACAGGGGTTTCACCCCTCCACTTT. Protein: CASSILSGTGVSPLHF.

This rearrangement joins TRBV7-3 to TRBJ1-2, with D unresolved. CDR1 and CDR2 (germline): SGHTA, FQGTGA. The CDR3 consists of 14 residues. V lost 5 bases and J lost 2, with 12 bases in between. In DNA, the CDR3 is TGTGCCAGCAGCCCCCATGCTCCGAACTATGGCTACACCTTC. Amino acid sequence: CASSPHAPNYGYTF.

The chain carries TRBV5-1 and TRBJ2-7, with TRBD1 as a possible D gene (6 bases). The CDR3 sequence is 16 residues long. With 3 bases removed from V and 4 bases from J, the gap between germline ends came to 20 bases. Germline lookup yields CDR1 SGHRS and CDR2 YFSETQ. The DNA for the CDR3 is TGCGCCAGCAGCTCCCTCTTCGACAGGCTGAGATACGAGCAGTACTTC. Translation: CASSSLFDRLRYEQYF.

In nucleotides, the CDR3 is TGTGCCAGCAGTGCGCGGGGACTAGGAACAGATACGCAGTATTTT. Its protein product is CASSARGLGTDTQYF. V gene TRBV27 combines with J gene TRBJ2-3, with 8 bases aligning to TRBD2. Germline-derived CDR1 and CDR2 are MNHEY and SMNVEV (reference sequence). V lost 5 bases, J lost 3 bases, and 7 bases stayed unmatched. This CDR3 contains 15 residues.

The CDR3 protein is CASSLTPRDRAGNTIYF. CDR3 nucleotide sequence: TGTGCCAGCAGCTTAACCCCGCGAGACAGGGCTGGAAACACCATATATTTT. V gene TRBV7-9 combines with J gene TRBJ1-3, with 7 bases fitting TRBD1. Germline V gene sequence: CDR1 SEHNR, CDR2 FQNEAQ (reference sequence). This CDR3 has 17 amino acids. The junction had 9 bases not matched to a gene; V was cut back by 2 bases and J by 2 bases.

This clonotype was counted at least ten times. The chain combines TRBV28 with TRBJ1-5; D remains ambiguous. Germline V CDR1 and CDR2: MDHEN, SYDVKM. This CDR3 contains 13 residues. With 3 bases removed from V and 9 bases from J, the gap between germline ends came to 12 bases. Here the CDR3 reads CASSLRQNWPQHF. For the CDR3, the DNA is TGTGCCAGCAGTTTGCGCCAGAATTGGCCCCAGCATTTT.

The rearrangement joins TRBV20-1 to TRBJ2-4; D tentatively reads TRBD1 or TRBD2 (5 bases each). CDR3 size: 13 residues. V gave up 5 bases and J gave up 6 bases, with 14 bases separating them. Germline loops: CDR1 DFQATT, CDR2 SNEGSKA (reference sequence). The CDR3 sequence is CSARGPSGNIQYF. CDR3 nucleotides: TGCAGTGCTCGGGGCCCAAGTGGAAACATTCAGTACTTC.

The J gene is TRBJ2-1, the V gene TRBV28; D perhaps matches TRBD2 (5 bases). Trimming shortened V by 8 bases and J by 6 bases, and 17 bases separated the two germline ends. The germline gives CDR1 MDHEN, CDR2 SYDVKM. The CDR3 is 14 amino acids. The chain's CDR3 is CASLAGPPGNEQFF. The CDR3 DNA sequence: TGTGCCAGCCTGGCGGGTCCTCCCGGCAATGAGCAGTTCTTC.

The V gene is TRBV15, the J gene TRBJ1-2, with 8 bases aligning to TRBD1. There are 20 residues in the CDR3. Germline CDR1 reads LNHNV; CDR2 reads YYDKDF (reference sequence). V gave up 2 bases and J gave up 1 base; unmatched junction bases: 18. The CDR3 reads CATSRYQLPGQVSHNYGYTF. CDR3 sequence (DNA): TGTGCCACCAGCAGATATCAATTACCGGGACAGGTATCCCATAACTATGGCTACACCTTC.

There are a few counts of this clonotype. CDR3 protein: CASMVFGWGLGEQYF. CDR3 nucleotides: TGTGCCAGCATGGTTTTCGGCTGGGGATTGGGCGAGCAGTACTTC. This sequence joins TRBV27 and TRBJ2-7; no firm D call. Germline assignment: CDR1 MNHEY and CDR2 SMNVEV (reference sequence). V was cut by 7 bases and J by 6 bases, with 22 bases left in between. The length of the CDR3 is 15 residues.

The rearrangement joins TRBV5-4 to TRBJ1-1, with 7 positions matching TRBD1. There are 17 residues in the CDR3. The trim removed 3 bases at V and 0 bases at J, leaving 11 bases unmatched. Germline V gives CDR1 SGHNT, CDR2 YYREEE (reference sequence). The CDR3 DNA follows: TGTGCCAGCAGCTCCCCGGGAGGGGGCGAAATGAACACTGAAGCTTTCTTT. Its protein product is CASSSPGGGEMNTEAFF.